Here is one T cell receptor beta chain with its context. This entry belongs to a study of cytomegalovirus exposure and HLA in healthy donors. Primers for the PCR totalled 60 Vbeta and 13 Jbeta. The table came from immunoSEQ multiplex PCR; TCRdb's copy has only in-frame clones and leaves some out. The sample has some 120,000 clones; the top ten hold 5.5% to 8%. CDR1 and CDR2 from the germline V gene are SGHNT and YYREEE (reference sequence). The CDR3 totals 17 residues. V was clipped by 1 base and J by 3 bases; unmatched bases: 12. The receptor was isolated from a middle-aged man in good health and CMV-seropositive. The specimen sequenced was PBMCs. This chain joins TRBV5-4 and TRBJ2-7; 8 nucleotides align to TRBD2. CDR3 DNA: TGTGCCAGCAGCTTGTACGGGAGGGCCGGGGGCGGCTACGAGCAGTACTTC. It yields the protein CASSLYGRAGGGYEQYF.